Following are 12 T cell receptor beta chains from one sample sequenced in a study of cytomegalovirus exposure and HLA in healthy donors (dated by TCRdb to the late 2010s). Library prep was done by the immunoSEQ multiplex PCR assay. For the multiplex PCR, a mixture combining 60 forward primers for TCR Vbeta segments and 13 reverse primers for TCR Jbeta segments was used. TCRdb provides this immuneACCESS table in a form limited to in-frame rearrangements. Some clones are lacking; in checked studies, under half of them reflect an unresolved V gene, and why the rest are absent is not known. Present in this sample are approximately 110,000 clones, 70% to 85% of which were seen just once. Of the sample, around 13% falls within the top ten clones. Sequencing used PBMCs. The receptors shown here come from a middle-aged woman in good health and CMV-seropositive.

This clone was counted between two and nine times. This chain links TRBV19 with TRBJ1-5; 11 bases map to TRBD1. CDR1 is LNHDA and CDR2 is SQIVND in the germline V gene (reference sequence). This CDR3 contains 14 residues. With 7 bases clipped from V and 6 bases from J, the junction kept 5 bases outside the gene matches. For the CDR3, the DNA is TGTGCCAGTAAAAGGACAGGGGGCCCTCAGCCCCAGCATTTT. Amino acid sequence: CASKRTGGPQPQHF.

The chain links TRBV30 to TRBJ2-4; 8 bases align to TRBD2. The CDR3 is 14 residues long. V trimming: 0 bases; J trimming: 4 bases; junction bases outside the gene matches: 2. CDR1 is GTSNPN, CDR2 SVGIG, per germline (reference sequence). This CDR3 reads CAWSVSGGKNIQYF. The DNA for the CDR3 is TGTGCCTGGAGTGTAAGCGGGGGTAAAAACATTCAGTACTTC.

This rearrangement joins TRBV4-1 to TRBJ2-1; D perhaps matches TRBD1 (6 bases). The V gene's germline CDR1 is MGHRA and CDR2 YSYEKL. The length of the CDR3 is 17 residues. V was pared by 4 bases and J by 8 bases, with 24 bases between. The CDR3 region is CASSPFPGTRTRDEQFF. The CDR3 nucleotides read TGCGCCAGCAGCCCCTTCCCCGGGACAAGGACCCGCGATGAGCAGTTCTTC.

This rearrangement joins TRBV9 to TRBJ2-3, with D perhaps matching TRBD1 (5 bases). Germline CDR1 is SGDLS and CDR2 is YYNGEE. The CDR3 extends over 16 amino acids. V was clipped by 4 bases and J by 0 bases, with 15 bases between them. CDR3 bases: TGTGCCAGCAGCTTCCCAGGGATCGAGAGCACAGATACGCAGTATTTT. Translation: CASSFPGIESTDTQYF.

This chain links TRBV6-5 with TRBJ2-5; TRBD2 might be the D (7 bases). CDR1 MNHEY and CDR2 SVGAGI come from the germline V gene. Trimming removed 4 bases at V and 5 bases at J, with 20 bases between. This CDR3 region has 16 residues. The CDR3 DNA is TGTGCCAGCAGTTTTCGAATAGGGGGGGCGGGTGAGACCCAGTACTTC. Translation gives CASSFRIGGAGETQYF.

The chain employs TRBV28 and TRBJ2-3; 8 nucleotides align to TRBD2. The CDR3 loop spans 16 amino acids. Germline V CDR1 and CDR2: MDHEN, SYDVKM. Losses at the gene ends were 6 bases for V and 4 bases for J; bases not matched to a gene: 12. CDR3: CASRIAGSRGADTQYF. The CDR3 DNA reads TGTGCCAGCAGGATAGCGGGATCGCGGGGGGCAGATACGCAGTATTTT.

The chain carries TRBV9 and TRBJ2-5, with TRBD1 as a possible D gene (6 bases). Trimming left V 3 bases short and J 2 bases short, with 14 bases between. The germline gives CDR1 SGDLS, CDR2 YYNGEE. This CDR3 has 15 amino acids. CDR3 sequence reads: CASSATGLPQETQYF. CDR3 DNA: TGTGCCAGCAGCGCAACAGGGCTCCCTCAAGAGACCCAGTACTTC.

This clone occurred many times. The V call is TRBV28, the J call TRBJ2-1, with TRBD2 identical over 7 bases. V lost 3 bases, J lost 6 bases, and 2 bases stayed unmatched. Germline V CDR1 and CDR2: MDHEN, SYDVKM. This CDR3 is built from 13 residues. The CDR3 sequence: CASSFGGINEQFF. CDR3 DNA: TGTGCCAGCAGTTTCGGGGGGATCAATGAGCAGTTCTTC.

The J gene is TRBJ2-5, the V gene TRBV6-1; maybe TRBD2 (5 bases). Germline CDR1 is MNHNS and CDR2 is SASEGT. This CDR3 spans 14 amino acids. V was trimmed by 6 bases and J by 0 bases, leaving 11 bases between them. CDR3 sequence reads: CASRWTLHQETQYF. In DNA form, the CDR3 reads TGTGCCAGCAGATGGACTCTCCACCAAGAGACCCAGTACTTC.

This chain uses TRBV2 with TRBJ2-7; possibly TRBD2 for D (5 bases). V dropped 3 bases and J dropped 0 bases, with 9 bases sitting between them. Germline CDR1 and CDR2: SNHLY and FYNNEI. The CDR3 extends over 14 amino acids. The DNA for the CDR3 is TGTGCCAGCAGTGACGGGGAGATCTCCTACGAGCAGTACTTC. This sequence encodes CASSDGEISYEQYF.

This clone turned up a few times. The chain combines TRBV29-1 with TRBJ2-3; D ambiguous. Trimming stripped 4 bases from V and 3 bases from J, with 14 bases between. Germline assignment: CDR1 SQVTM and CDR2 ANQGSEA. The CDR3 is 14 amino acids. CDR3 loop: CSVVTHLRTDTQYF. CDR3 DNA sequence: TGCAGCGTTGTGACCCACCTGAGGACAGATACGCAGTATTTT.

V and J are TRBV6-5 and TRBJ1-2; 9 bases agree with TRBD1. The trim removed 5 bases at V and 7 bases at J, leaving 8 bases unmatched. This CDR3 region has 14 residues. Germline CDR1 reads MNHEY; CDR2 reads SVGAGI. CDR3 DNA: TGTGCCAGCAGTACGGGACAGGGAACGATTGGCTACACCTTC. The encoded protein is CASSTGQGTIGYTF.